This is a list of T cell receptor beta chains from one sample in a study of cytomegalovirus exposure and HLA in healthy donors. Using immunoSEQ multiplex PCR, the repertoire was profiled, and TCRdb retains in-frame clones only, with some absent. The sample records around 220,000 clones, 65% to 75% being singletons. The sample was PBMCs. These receptors were collected from a woman aged 30 to 39 in good health and CMV-seronegative. Both conserved end residues are part of each CDR3. A D gene is named only where the DNA matches it firmly.

V	J	D	CDR3
TRBV5-5	TRBJ1-2	.	CASSYPSGEGYTF
TRBV5-6	TRBJ2-3	.	CASSSLAGTDTQYF
TRBV5-1	TRBJ1-1	.	CASSGEGGSGTEAFF
TRBV5-5	TRBJ2-1	TRBD2	CASSLAGGGNEQFF
TRBV6-5	TRBJ1-1	TRBD1	CASSSGQGAGNTEAFF
TRBV10-1	TRBJ2-3	.	CASGAAKTDTQYF
TRBV9	TRBJ2-6	.	CASSVEGLGANVLTF
TRBV15	TRBJ2-5	TRBD1	CATSRVPAGGQETQYF
TRBV6-5	TRBJ2-7	TRBD2	CASSFGGGAVNEQYF
TRBV7-3	TRBJ1-1	.	CASSLTGGGRGEAFF
TRBV7-8	TRBJ1-2	.	CASSLERGPRGGYTF
TRBV6-5	TRBJ1-2	.	CASAPPSSTVYGYTF
TRBV19	TRBJ1-2	TRBD1	CASSIPGQGIYGYTF
TRBV2	TRBJ2-2	TRBD2	CASRSAGGSAGELFF
TRBV18	TRBJ1-2	TRBD1	CASSSRDSNYGYTF
TRBV6-5	TRBJ2-7	TRBD2	CASSTSGYGSEQYF
TRBV6-6	TRBJ2-7	.	CASSPSGGRLYEQYF
TRBV6-1	TRBJ1-1	TRBD1	CASLTGVGDTEAFF
TRBV2	TRBJ2-7	.	CASSAPRQATYEQYF
TRBV30	TRBJ2-7	TRBD1	CASRTGGSYEQYF
TRBV6-5	TRBJ1-2	.	CASSYLPGIYGYTF
TRBV5-1	TRBJ2-1	TRBD2	CASSLTGLGSYNEQFF
TRBV4-1	TRBJ1-4	.	CASSQDPATNEKLFF
TRBV6-5	TRBJ2-7	TRBD1	CASSGTGLTYEQYF
TRBV12-5	TRBJ2-1	.	CASGSGSYNEQFF
TRBV14	TRBJ1-1	TRBD1	CASSQDRGRVNTEAFF
TRBV7-9	TRBJ2-1	.	CASMTGTDYNEQFF
TRBV7-2	TRBJ1-4	TRBD1	CASSLGDRRNEKLFF
TRBV5-8	TRBJ2-5	.	CASSLAGRGRETQYF
TRBV5-1	TRBJ1-4	TRBD1	CASSLRDRDEKLFF
TRBV13	TRBJ2-7	TRBD2	CASSLGLAAHYEQYF
TRBV11-2	TRBJ2-1	TRBD2	CASREGLAEIYNEQFF
TRBV5-1	TRBJ2-1	.	CVSSLSPGPLGGSVQFF
TRBV2	TRBJ2-1	.	CASRGVSVSDEQFF
TRBV11-3	TRBJ1-2	.	CASSSPRNYGYTF
TRBV6-6	TRBJ2-7	TRBD2	CASRTGGSYEQYF
TRBV7-9	TRBJ1-1	.	CSSSLGGTEAFF